This T cell receptor (beta chain) was identified during a study of identical twins' blood T cells (dated by TCRdb to 2012 to 2014). About the study as a whole: The approximately 12 libraries, six for the alpha chain and six for the beta chain, together yielded around 50 million Illumina reads. To assess how genetics influences repertoire formation, the study used next-generation sequencing to compare the TCR alpha and beta chain repertoires of three pairs of monozygous twins.

The library was obtained by 5' RACE. The run used an Illumina Genome Analyzer IIx. To prepare the RNA-based TCR cDNA libraries, a previously described protocol was followed, with several modifications. To prevent cross-contamination, sample-specific barcodes were added to both ends of each TCR cDNA library during cDNA synthesis and amplification. As for how the authors treated the data: Between about 100,000 and nearly 550,000 clonotypes were identified per individual, with about 2.2 to 4 million CDR3-containing reads per library. Reads carrying improper barcode index combinations were removed, after which the MiTCR software was used to build a cloneset for each library. During the assembly of CDR3 clonotypes by MiTCR, low-quality reads were filtered or rescued and PCR and sequencing errors were corrected. Artificial out-of-frame clonotypes were removed by being mapped to in-frame sequences, with one indel in the CDR3 allowed. V and J gene usage similarity between donors was measured as Jensen-Shannon divergence divided by mean entropy. TCRdb took the public reads, trimmed them with fastp at Q25, ran MiXCR for clone calling and kept in-frame beta chains. Records with the same CDR3 protein are collapsed into one entry carrying the most frequent genes and DNA. These V and J calls derive from TCRdb rather than the authors' analysis. The sample contains about 370,000 distinct CDR3 sequences, over 25% of them found a single time. 6% to 7% of the sample comes from the top ten.

Findings and caveats that apply to the study as a whole: The study stated that the proposed role of the TCRalpha J segment in MHC recognition during thymic selection needs to be validated by independent studies. Among the most abundant TCRbeta clonotypes, each donor shared more CDR3 sequences with her twin than with unrelated donors. Because the twins were raised together, environmental influences could not be ruled out as an explanation for the similarity between twins. V gene usage, even among non-selected out-of-frame TCRbeta clonotypes, was reported to be markedly more similar within twin pairs than between unrelated donors. The number of CDR3 clonotypes shared between two donors was mainly determined by the product of the cloneset sizes of the two donors, and no clear deviation from this trend was shown by twins.

Comment on this clonotype: Its recognized antigen is unknown. Base-call qualities are not available, and no considerably larger clone is one nucleotide away.

Donors were six healthy women forming three monozygous twin pairs. Each of the three twin pairs had been raised together, and the twins in each pair were thought likely to have encountered the same infectious agents and vaccines. RNA was isolated from peripheral blood mononuclear cells and used to prepare TCR cDNA libraries. The sample was PBMCs. The clonotype originates from a woman aged 18 to 55 in good health.

The DNA reads TGTGCCAGCAGCCCCGGCCCGGTCAAGGCAACTAATGAAAAACTGTTTTTT. This sequence encodes CASSPGPVKATNEKLFF. The rearrangement combines TRBV7-8 with TRBJ1-4, with the D gene too uncertain to name. Including cysteine and phenylalanine, the CDR3 has 17 amino acids. Only CDR3 DNA is held: 51 bases, read in frame from base 1. V is pared back by 5 bases and J by 0 bases, with 16 bases lying between the germline termini. Per the germline V gene, SGHVS is the CDR1 and FQNEAQ is the CDR2.